These 18 T cell receptor beta chains came from one sample sequenced in a study of control samples from healthy donors and cancer patients. TCRdb's table, derived via immunoSEQ multiplex PCR, lists solely in-frame clones and lacks some. In the table there are about 49,000 clones, just over 85% of which are singletons. Specimen: PBMCs. The source is a woman in her fifties or sixties with lung cancer.

The gene calls are TRBV6-2 or TRBV6-3 and TRBJ1-5; TRBD1 aligns across 7 bases. The CDR3 contains 19 residues. V was pared by 2 bases and J by 4 bases, with 17 bases of the junction left unmatched. Per the germline V gene, CDR1 is MNHEY and CDR2 is SVGEGT. The CDR3 DNA reads TGTGCCAGCAGTTACGACGGACAGGTCCTGGGAGGGGTTAATCAGCCCCAGCATTTT. It is translated as CASSYDGQVLGGVNQPQHF.

The rearrangement joins TRBV4-3 to TRBJ1-2; D may be TRBD1 (6 bases). V lost 0 bases and J lost 8, with 10 bases in between. The CDR3 contains 13 residues. Germline CDR1 and CDR2: LGHNA and YSLEER. This CDR3 is CASSQESTGGYTF. In DNA form, the CDR3 reads TGCGCCAGCAGCCAAGAGTCAACAGGGGGCTACACCTTC.

In DNA form, the CDR3 reads TGTGCCAGCAGCGTACGGACCGCTGCAGGGGGAGATACGCAGTATTTT. Translated: CASSVRTAAGGDTQYF. The chain carries TRBV14 and TRBJ2-3; 7 nucleotides match TRBD1. This CDR3 region has 16 residues. Germline CDR1 is SGHDN and CDR2 is FVKESK. V shed 5 bases and J 5 bases; nucleotides not matched to a gene: 13.

The chain couples TRBV4-2 to TRBJ1-2; TRBD1 matches 9 bases. The CDR3 spans 15 residues. After removal of 3 bases from V and 6 bases from J, the junction contained 8 bases not matched to a gene. Germline V gene lookup returns CDR1 LGHNA and CDR2 YNFKEQ. The CDR3 DNA sequence: TGTGCCAGCAGCCAGATGGGACAGGGCAGGGATGGCTACACCTTC. Translated, it gives CASSQMGQGRDGYTF.

V and J are TRBV19 and TRBJ2-5; a weak D match, TRBD1 (7 bases). V was trimmed by 9 bases and J by 5 bases, leaving 22 bases between them. CDR1 is LNHDA, CDR2 SQIVND, per germline (reference sequence). The CDR3 is 15 amino acids. The CDR3 spells CASSPSTGRLETQYF. For the CDR3, the DNA is TGTGCCAGCTCTCCCTCGACAGGGAGGTTGGAGACCCAGTACTTC. Full variable domain (rest looked up from reference TRBV19 and TRBJ2-5): DGGITQSPKYLFRKEGQNVTLSCEQNLNHDAMYWYRQDPGQGLRLIYYSQIVNDFQKGDIAEGYSVSREKKESFPLTVTSAQKNPTAFYLCASSPSTGRLETQYFGPGTRLLVL.

V and J are TRBV15 and TRBJ1-1, with 9 bases aligning to TRBD1. Germline CDR1 is LNHNV and CDR2 is YYDKDF (reference sequence). The CDR3 covers 14 residues. V was pared by 1 base and J by 11 bases, with 8 bases of the junction left unmatched. The CDR3 loop is CATSRAGTGWEAFF. CDR3 nucleotide sequence: TGTGCCACCAGCAGAGCGGGGACAGGGTGGGAGGCTTTCTTT.

The chain links TRBV4-3 to TRBJ2-7, with D unresolved. From germline, CDR1 is LGHNA and CDR2 YSLEER. Trimming left V 2 bases short and J 3 bases short, with 5 bases between. The CDR3 is made up of 12 amino acids. Here the CDR3 reads CASSQNSYEQYF. In nucleotides, the CDR3 is TGCGCCAGCAGCCAAAACAGCTACGAGCAGTACTTC.

This chain uses TRBV7-3 with TRBJ2-7; D uncertain. This CDR3 contains 14 residues. Looked up from germline, CDR1 is SGHTA and CDR2 is FQGTGA. V was cut by 5 bases and J by 1 base, with 12 bases left in between. In nucleotides, the CDR3 is TGTGCCAGCAGCCCCTATAGTGGGTCCTACGAGCAGTACTTC. Translating gives CASSPYSGSYEQYF.

The CDR3 is CASSVDGGGTQYF. CDR3 sequence (DNA): TGTGCCAGCAGCGTAGATGGGGGGGGGACCCAGTACTTC. The chain links TRBV9 to TRBJ2-5, with TRBD2 matching over 7 bases. The V gene end was trimmed by 0 bases and the J gene end by 7 bases; junction bases not matched to a gene: 3. The germline V gene encodes CDR1 SGDLS and CDR2 YYNGEE. This CDR3 has 13 amino acids.

V is TRBV28 and J is TRBJ2-3; 8 bases match TRBD1. Germline V gives CDR1 MDHEN, CDR2 SYDVKM. Trimming took 6 bases from V and 2 from J; bases not matched to a gene: 7. The CDR3 loop spans 15 amino acids. This CDR3 reads CASRLTGGPTDTQYF. CDR3 in DNA: TGTGCCAGCAGACTCACAGGGGGACCCACAGATACGCAGTATTTT.

This clone has a single count. The J gene is TRBJ2-6, the V gene TRBV5-1; D is unresolved. Germline V CDR1 and CDR2: SGHRS, YFSETQ. There are 14 residues in the CDR3. Trimming left V 1 base short and J 2 bases short, with 4 bases between. The CDR3 here is CASSLNAGANVLTF. DNA for the CDR3: TGCGCCAGCAGCTTGAACGCTGGGGCCAACGTCCTGACTTTC.

The CDR3 nucleotides read TGTGCCACCAGCAGAGAACCCTCCAACGGGTACGAGCAGTACTTC. Amino acids: CATSREPSNGYEQYF. V is TRBV15 and J is TRBJ2-7; D gene uncertain. The CDR3 spans 15 residues. Germline CDR1 and CDR2: LNHNV and YYDKDF (reference sequence). V lost 0 bases and J 4 bases, leaving 13 bases between the germline ends.

The chain combines TRBV6-5 with TRBJ1-1, with unresolved D. V lost 0 bases and J 8 bases, leaving 10 bases between the germline ends. The germline V gene encodes CDR1 MNHEY and CDR2 SVGAGI. CDR3 length: 13 residues. This chain's CDR3 is CASSYSRATEAFF. Written as DNA, the CDR3 is TGTGCCAGCAGTTACTCGCGGGCAACCGAAGCTTTCTTT.

The chain links TRBV7-3 to TRBJ2-1; TRBD1 agrees at 7 bases. This CDR3 has 13 amino acids. V trimming: 4 bases; J trimming: 5 bases; junction bases outside the gene matches: 2. CDR1 SGHTA and CDR2 FQGTGA come from the germline V gene. The CDR3 loop reads CASSSTGNNEQFF. The CDR3 coding sequence is TGTGCCAGCAGCTCGACAGGGAACAATGAGCAGTTCTTC.

This rearrangement joins TRBV7-9 to TRBJ1-2; tentatively, D is TRBD1 (6 bases). V dropped 5 bases and J dropped 9 bases, with 25 bases sitting between them. The CDR3 totals 16 residues. The germline V gene has CDR1 SEHNR and CDR2 FQNEAQ (reference sequence). The CDR3 loop is CASSLAALGGSTSYTF. The CDR3 nucleotides are TGTGCCAGCAGCCTCGCTGCCCTAGGGGGGAGTACGAGCTACACCTTC.

The genes are TRBV7-3 and TRBJ2-2, with a weak D call TRBD2 (6 bases). CDR1 and CDR2 from the germline V gene are SGHTA and FQGTGA. The CDR3 runs to 16 residues. V lost 2 bases and J lost 3, with 13 bases in between. This chain's CDR3 is CASSLSVLAHTGELFF. In nucleotides, the CDR3 is TGTGCCAGCAGCTTATCGGTACTAGCCCACACCGGGGAGCTGTTTTTT.

This chain uses TRBV19 with TRBJ1-5, with D possibly TRBD1 on 6 matching bases. Germline values: CDR1 LNHDA, CDR2 SQIVND (reference sequence). V was pared by 7 bases and J by 7 bases, with 20 bases between. The length of the CDR3 is 15 residues. Here the CDR3 DNA reads TGTGCCAGTACCCTAGAAGGGGGTTTGGGACAGCCCCAGCATTTT. It encodes CASTLEGGLGQPQHF. The whole variable domain, remainder taken from reference TRBV19 and TRBJ1-5, is DGGITQSPKYLFRKEGQNVTLSCEQNLNHDAMYWYRQDPGQGLRLIYYSQIVNDFQKGDIAEGYSVSREKKESFPLTVTSAQKNPTAFYLCASTLEGGLGQPQHFGDGTRLSIL.

J is TRBJ1-1 and V is TRBV30; 7 bases agree with TRBD1. The CDR3 covers 13 residues. Losses at the gene ends were 7 bases for V and 4 bases for J; bases not matched to a gene: 9. Germline CDR1 reads GTSNPN; CDR2 reads SVGIG (reference sequence). The CDR3: CAFEGRGGTEAFF. In DNA, the CDR3 is TGTGCCTTTGAGGGCAGGGGGGGCACTGAAGCTTTCTTT.